Following are 29 T cell receptor beta chains from one sample sequenced in a study of blood T cells in healthy people across ages. PCR was performed a second time for 7 to 11 cycles using a sample-barcoded 5' primer and a J-beta primer mix. TCRdb passed the 5' RACE reads through MiXCR, listing each CDR3 protein once. Among 500,000 to 700,000 distinct CDR3 sequences, about 30% were seen once, and the ten largest hold around a sixth. Sequences were obtained from blood. The receptors derive from an elderly woman in good health.

In regard to this clonotype: A much larger clone lies one base from this, so it may be a read error. V and J are TRBV20-1 and TRBJ2-3, with a possible D match to TRBD1 (6 bases). Trimming took 0 bases from V and 2 from J, leaving 12 bases between them. The CDR3 has 15 amino acids. CDR1 is DFQATT, CDR2 SNEGSKA, per germline (reference sequence). CDR3 protein: CSARDLTGYTDTQYF. For the CDR3, the DNA is TGCAGTGCTAGAGATCTCACAGGGTACACAGATACGCAGTATTTT.

V is TRBV7-3 and J is TRBJ2-3; 10 nucleotides align to TRBD1. CDR1 is SGHTA, CDR2 FQGTGA, per germline. The trim removed 3 bases at V and 5 bases at J, leaving 2 bases unmatched. This CDR3 spans 14 amino acids. The CDR3 spells CASSLGQGLDTQYF. CDR3 bases: TGTGCCAGCAGCTTGGGACAGGGGTTAGATACGCAGTATTTT.

The V and J genes are TRBV30 and TRBJ2-4; D is ambiguous. TRBJ2-5 matches the DNA end more closely, so the J call is doubtful. The CDR3 is made up of 14 amino acids. The germline V gene encodes CDR1 GTSNPN and CDR2 SVGIG (reference sequence). The CDR3 DNA is TGTGCCTGGAGTGACATCAGAGTGGGTGAGACCCAGTACTTC. This encodes CAWSDIRVGETQYF.

This clonotype was detected ten times or more. The J gene is TRBJ2-7, the V gene TRBV6-2 or TRBV6-3; TRBD1 aligns across 9 bases. Germline V gene lookup returns CDR1 MNHEY and CDR2 SVGEGT. CDR3 size: 14 residues. V dropped 4 bases and J dropped 4; count of bases not matched to a gene: 5. The CDR3 DNA reads as TGTGCCAGCAGTTCGACAGGGGGAAAGTACGAGCAGTACTTC. Its protein product is CASSSTGGKYEQYF.

The V call is TRBV10-3, the J call TRBJ2-6; 7 bases fit TRBD1. Per germline, CDR1 ENHRY and CDR2 SYGVKD. The CDR3 runs to 14 residues. Trimming took 4 bases from V and 14 from J; bases not matched to a gene: 11. CDR3 sequence: CAISGSDRANILTF. CDR3 nucleotide sequence: TGTGCCATCAGTGGTTCAGACAGGGCTAACATCCTGACTTTC.

There are many counts of this clonotype. This chain links TRBV20-1 with TRBJ1-2, with unresolved D. The V end was cut by 6 bases, the J end by 6 bases, with 17 bases between. The V gene's germline CDR1 is DFQATT and CDR2 SNEGSKA (reference sequence). The CDR3 extends over 13 amino acids. The CDR3, as DNA: TGCAGTGCAACAGAAGTTCGTGATCATGGCTACACCTTC. Protein product: CSATEVRDHGYTF.

With regard to this clonotype: This may come from a read error, since a much larger clone is one base off. V and J are TRBV5-5 and TRBJ2-5, with 9 bases lining up with TRBD2. V was clipped by 2 bases and J by 1 base; unmatched bases: 3. CDR1 and CDR2 from the germline V gene are SGHKS and YYEKEE (reference sequence). This CDR3 spans 15 amino acids. The CDR3 reads CASSFSSGIQETQYF. The CDR3 DNA sequence: TGTGCCAGCAGCTTTTCTAGCGGGATCCAAGAGACCCAGTACTTC.

A remark on this clonotype: Sequence at one end of the junction differs from germline and may be a read error. V gene TRBV4-2 combines with J gene TRBJ2-5; the D gene could be TRBD1 or TRBD2 (5 bases each). CDR3 length: 15 amino acids. Germline V gene lookup returns CDR1 LGHNA and CDR2 YNFKEQ. CDR3 in amino acids: CASGQDNGAYNEQYF. DNA for the CDR3: TGTGCCAGCGGCCAAGATAACGGGGCCTACAATGAGCAGTACTTC.

The rearrangement joins TRBV20-1 to TRBJ2-7; 8 bases line up with TRBD1. This CDR3 region has 18 residues. The germline gives CDR1 DFQATT, CDR2 SNEGSKA (reference sequence). Trimming removed 4 bases from V and 7 bases from J; junction bases left unmatched: 24. The CDR3 region has the DNA TGCAGTGCTAAGAAGATAGGATACTCAGGGGGCGAATGTTGGGAGCAGTACTTC. Protein sequence: CSAKKIGYSGGECWEQYF.

This clonotype was picked up a small number of times. Since a much larger clone is just one base distant, this may be a read error. V and J are TRBV7-2 and TRBJ2-1, with D maybe TRBD2 (6 bases). CDR3 size: 13 residues. The V and J ends lost 5 bases and 12 bases respectively, with 17 bases between them. The germline CDR1 and CDR2 sequences are SGHTA and FQGNSA. DNA of the CDR3: TGTACCAGCAGCCCAATTGGAGGGGCCGGGCAGTTCTTC. Translation gives CTSSPIGGAGQFF.

This chain uses TRBV7-3 with TRBJ1-1, with a weak D call TRBD1 (6 bases). The V and J ends lost 4 bases and 8 bases respectively, with 14 bases between them. The germline V gene encodes CDR1 SGHTA and CDR2 FQGTGA. The CDR3 totals 13 residues. CDR3 residues: CASSSAPGTEAFF. The DNA of the CDR3 is TGTGCCAGCAGCTCCGCCCCCGGGACAGAAGCTTTCTTT.

This clonotype showed up just a few times. One base away lies a much larger clone, so this may be a sequencing read error. The chain combines TRBV10-2 with TRBJ2-7, with TRBD2 matching over 10 bases. This CDR3 comprises 13 residues. The germline V gene encodes CDR1 WSHSY and CDR2 SAAADI. The CDR3, as DNA: TGCGCCTGCAGCGGGGGGGGTACTAACGAGCAGTACTTC. Amino acid sequence: CACSGGGTNEQYF.

V and J are TRBV5-1 and TRBJ1-1, with 8 bases fitting TRBD1. Germline V gene data show CDR1 as SGHRS and CDR2 as YFSETQ. Unmatched junction bases numbered 5, after V lost 3 bases and J lost 1 base. The CDR3 has 15 residues. The chain's CDR3 is CASSSTGVRNTEAFF. CDR3 coding DNA: TGCGCCAGCAGCTCGACAGGGGTGAGGAACACTGAAGCTTTCTTT.

This clonotype was found many times. V and J are TRBV12-3 or TRBV12-4 and TRBJ1-5, with 7 bases matching TRBD1. V was pared by 2 bases and J by 6 bases, with 7 bases of the junction left unmatched. The CDR3 is 15 amino acids. CDR3 coding DNA: TGTGCCAGCAGTTTAAGGGACAGCGGAATTCAGCCCCAGCATTTT. Translation gives CASSLRDSGIQPQHF.

This clonotype was recorded at least ten times. The chain links TRBV15 to TRBJ1-5; maybe TRBD1 (5 bases). V was cut by 2 bases and J by 2 bases, with 7 bases left in between. The CDR3 is 14 amino acids. Germline V gene lookup returns CDR1 LNHNV and CDR2 YYDKDF (reference sequence). The CDR3 nucleotides read TGTGCCACCAGCAGACAGGGTCGCAATCAGCCCCAGCATTTT. It is translated as CATSRQGRNQPQHF.

This clonotype was observed at least ten times. The gene calls are TRBV24-1 and TRBJ2-7, with D possibly matching TRBD2 (7 bases). The CDR3 sequence is 13 residues long. CDR1 KGHDR and CDR2 SFDVKD come from the germline V gene. V was pared by 9 bases and J by 1 base, with 12 bases between. CDR3 nucleotides: TGTGCCACCGAAGGGGGGGCGTCCTACGAGCAGTACTTC. This gives the protein CATEGGASYEQYF.

As concerns this clonotype: A clone one base away is much larger, so this may be a read error. The rearrangement uses TRBV5-1 and TRBJ2-5; 7 bases align to TRBD2. The J segment lost 11 bases and the V segment lost 4 bases, leaving 11 bases of the junction unmatched. This CDR3 region has 13 residues. Germline CDR1 SGHRS, CDR2 YFSETQ. CDR3 sequence reads: CASSPGTKSEQYF. The CDR3 DNA sequence: TGCGCCAGCAGCCCGGGGACTAAAAGTGAGCAGTACTTC.

This clonotype was seen a few times. The chain carries TRBV25-1 and TRBJ1-5; D not certain. With 1 base removed from V and 0 bases from J, the gap between germline ends came to 10 bases. This CDR3 comprises 16 residues. Per the germline V gene, CDR1 is MGHDK and CDR2 is SYGVNS. The chain's CDR3 is CASSESGSYSNQPQHF. The CDR3 nucleotides read TGTGCCAGCAGTGAATCGGGCAGTTATAGCAATCAGCCCCAGCATTTT.

The table lists this clonotype with many counts. The chain uses TRBV7-6 and TRBJ2-7; D could derive from TRBD1 or TRBD2 (6 bases each). V was shortened by 5 bases and J by 7 bases, with 12 bases between the two germline ends. This CDR3 contains 12 residues. Per the germline V gene, CDR1 is SGHVS and CDR2 is FNYEAQ. The CDR3 protein is CASSPLGGEQYF. The DNA of the CDR3 is TGTGCCAGCAGCCCCCTAGGGGGGGAGCAGTACTTC.

This clonotype was detected only a few times. It may be a read error: a sequence one base away is much more abundant. The V call is TRBV6-2 or TRBV6-3, the J call TRBJ2-3; a possible D gene is TRBD1 (5 bases). Germline V gene data show CDR1 as MNHEY and CDR2 as SVGEGT. Trimming took 8 bases from V and 3 from J, leaving 15 bases between them. The CDR3 is 14 amino acids. CDR3: CASAWSGNTDTQYF. The CDR3 DNA is TGTGCCAGCGCTTGGTCAGGGAATACAGATACGCAGTATTTT.

In the case of this clonotype: An end of the junction does not agree with germline; a read error may underlie this. This chain links TRBV7-8 with TRBJ2-5; 8 bases align to TRBD1. In germline, CDR1 is SGHVS, CDR2 FQNEAQ. The CDR3 length is 15 residues. The CDR3 spells CAGSLDTGGGETQYF. The CDR3 DNA is TGTGCCGGCAGCTTAGACACAGGGGGAGGAGAGACCCAGTACTTC.

The rearrangement links TRBV10-3 to TRBJ2-7; 10 bases map to TRBD2. Germline V gives CDR1 ENHRY, CDR2 SYGVKD. Trimming removed 3 bases from V and 0 bases from J; junction bases left unmatched: 2. The CDR3 has 15 residues. The CDR3 coding sequence is TGTGCCATCAGTGACAGCGGGAGGGACTCCTACGAGCAGTACTTC. As protein: CAISDSGRDSYEQYF.

This clonotype has a handful of counts. A much larger clone differs by one base, so this may be a read error. The chain is built from TRBV7-2 and TRBJ2-5; 10 bases fit TRBD2. V shed 1 base and J 11 bases; nucleotides not matched to a gene: 16. Per germline, CDR1 SGHTA and CDR2 FQGNSA. The CDR3 spans 17 residues. This chain's CDR3 is CASSLEVAGGLANEQYF. As DNA, the CDR3 is TGTGCCAGCAGCTTAGAAGTAGCGGGGGGACTGGCCAATGAGCAGTACTTC.

The sample holds many counts of this clonotype. V and J are TRBV27 and TRBJ1-5; the D is unclear. Trimming left V 7 bases short and J 3 bases short, with 10 bases between. The CDR3 runs 13 residues. CDR1 and CDR2 from the germline V gene are MNHEY and SMNVEV (reference sequence). The CDR3 region has the DNA TGTGCCAGCAAGAGGCATCTCAATCAGCCCCAGCATTTT. This gives the protein CASKRHLNQPQHF.

This chain connects TRBV30 to TRBJ2-1, with TRBD1 as a possible D gene (6 bases). The end of the DNA fits TRBJ2-7 better, so the J call may be wrong. CDR3 size: 13 residues. Germline V gene data show CDR1 as GTSNPN and CDR2 as SVGIG (reference sequence). Here the CDR3 reads CAWSDRVYNEQYF. DNA of the CDR3: TGTGCCTGGAGTGACAGGGTCTACAATGAGCAGTACTTC.

In the case of this clonotype: A much larger clonotype is one base distant, so this may be a read error. This chain joins TRBV12-3 or TRBV12-4 and TRBJ2-1, with unresolved D. The J call may be mistaken, given a closer DNA end match to TRBJ2-7. The CDR3 has 15 amino acids. CDR3 loop: CASSPAPGSYNEQYF. CDR3 nucleotides: TGTGCCAGCAGCCCGGCCCCAGGCTCCTACAATGAGCAGTACTTC.

The chain uses TRBV25-1 and TRBJ2-1, with TRBD1 identical over 7 bases. From germline, CDR1 is MGHDK and CDR2 SYGVNS. The CDR3 is made up of 17 amino acids. CDR3 DNA sequence: TGTGTCAACAGTCACGAGCTGGGACAGAGACTCTACAATGAGCAGTTCTTC. Its translation is CVNSHELGQRLYNEQFF.

Details on this clonotype: This may be a read error: a much more frequent sequence differs by one nucleotide. The genes are TRBV4-1 and TRBJ2-1; D remains unclear. The germline V gene encodes CDR1 MGHRA and CDR2 YSYEKL. The CDR3 extends over 15 amino acids. CDR3 region: CASCQGSIGYNEQFF. The CDR3 DNA reads as TGCGCCAGCTGCCAAGGGTCTATAGGATACAATGAGCAGTTCTTC.

This chain uses TRBV12-3 or TRBV12-4 with TRBJ1-4; no reliable D call. The V gene lost 3 bases and the J gene lost 5 bases, with 16 bases spanning the gap. The CDR3 runs to 16 residues. In nucleotides, the CDR3 is TGTGCCAGCAGTTTGGGAGGTAGAGGTCGGAATGAAAAACTGTTTTTT. Amino acids: CASSLGGRGRNEKLFF.